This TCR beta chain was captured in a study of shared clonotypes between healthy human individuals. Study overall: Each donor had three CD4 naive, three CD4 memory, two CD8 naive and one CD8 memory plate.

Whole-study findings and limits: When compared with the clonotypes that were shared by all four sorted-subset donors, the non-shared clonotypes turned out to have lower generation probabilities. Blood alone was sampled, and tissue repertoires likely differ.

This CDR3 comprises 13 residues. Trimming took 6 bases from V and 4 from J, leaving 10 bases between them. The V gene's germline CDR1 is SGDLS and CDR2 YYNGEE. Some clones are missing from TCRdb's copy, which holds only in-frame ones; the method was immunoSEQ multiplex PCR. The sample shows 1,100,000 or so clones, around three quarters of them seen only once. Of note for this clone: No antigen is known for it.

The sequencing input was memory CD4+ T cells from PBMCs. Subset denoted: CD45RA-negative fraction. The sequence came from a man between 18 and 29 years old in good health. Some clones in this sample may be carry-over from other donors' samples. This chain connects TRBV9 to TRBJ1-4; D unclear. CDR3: CASMGQSNEKLFF. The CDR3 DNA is TGTGCCAGCATGGGTCAGAGTAATGAAAAACTGTTTTTT.